This T cell receptor beta chain is drawn from a study of long-term antiretroviral therapy in people with HIV. Study-level results: Clonal populations expanded prior to ART predominated within the repertoire at all time points.

Germline V lookup: CDR1 SGHVS, CDR2 FQNEAQ. The CDR3 loop spans 13 amino acids. V was clipped by 3 bases and J by 7 bases, with 12 bases between them. Version v3.0 of the immunoSEQ assay ran at survey level. Method: immunoSEQ multiplex PCR; TCRdb's copy keeps in-frame clones and lacks some. The data show 25,000 to 35,000 clones, with approximately 91% seen just once and around 7.8% held by the top ten. Notes on this clone: Antigen unknown.

This sample comprised unsorted PBMCs, obtained roughly 5 years before starting antiretroviral therapy. The sequence was collected from a man aged 45-60 years with HIV. The chain carries TRBV7-8 and TRBJ1-2, with a possible D match to TRBD1 (6 bases). The CDR3 coding sequence is TGTGCCAGCAGCTTGCGACAGGAGACTGGCTACACCTTC. Translating gives CASSLRQETGYTF.